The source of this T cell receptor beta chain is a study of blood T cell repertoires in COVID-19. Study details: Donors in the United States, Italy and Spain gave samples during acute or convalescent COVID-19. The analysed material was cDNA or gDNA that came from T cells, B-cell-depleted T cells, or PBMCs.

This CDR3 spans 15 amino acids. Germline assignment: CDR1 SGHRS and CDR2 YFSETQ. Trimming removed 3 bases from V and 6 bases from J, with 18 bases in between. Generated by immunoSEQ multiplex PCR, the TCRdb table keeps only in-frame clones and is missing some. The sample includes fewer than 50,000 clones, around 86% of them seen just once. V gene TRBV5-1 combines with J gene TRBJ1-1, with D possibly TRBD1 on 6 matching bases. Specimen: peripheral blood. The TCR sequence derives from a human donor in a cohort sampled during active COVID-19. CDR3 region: CASSWGQGSGSEAFF. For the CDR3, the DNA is TGCGCCAGCAGCTGGGGCCAGGGGAGTGGGTCTGAAGCTTTCTTT.